The 22 T cell receptor beta chains below come from one sample, sequenced in a study of CD8 T cells in Susac syndrome. Reverse transcription used roughly 0.5 to 1 ug RNA and random hexamers. TCRdb analysed the immunoSEQ multiplex PCR reads with MiXCR anew, one entry per CDR3 protein. Found here are approximately 170,000 distinct CDR3 sequences, around 94% of them singletons; the top ten hold about 0.086%. Sequencing was done on a sample of CD4+ T cells from PBMCs. The receptors were sampled from a human donor with multiple sclerosis.

This rearrangement joins TRBV12-3 or TRBV12-4 to TRBJ1-5, with 7 bases that match TRBD1. The J segment lost 6 bases and the V segment lost 2 bases, leaving 7 bases of the junction unmatched. This CDR3 contains 15 residues. CDR3 protein: CASSLRSAGGQPQHF. DNA for the CDR3: TGTGCCAGCAGTTTACGGTCGGCAGGGGGTCAGCCCCAGCATTTT.

The CDR3 bases are TGCAGTGCTAGCCGACGAGAGACCCAGTACTTC. It translates to CSASRRETQYF. This rearrangement joins TRBV20-1 to TRBJ2-5; D is unresolved. The length of the CDR3 is 11 residues. Germline V gene lookup returns CDR1 DFQATT and CDR2 SNEGSKA (reference sequence). The V end lost 3 bases, the J end lost 4 bases, and 6 bases lay between the germline ends.

The V gene is TRBV11-2, the J gene TRBJ2-1, with D maybe TRBD1 (5 bases). Trimming left V 1 base short and J 8 bases short, with 9 bases between. Looked up from germline, CDR1 is SGHAT and CDR2 is FQNNGV. The CDR3 has 13 amino acids. Here the CDR3 reads CASSLGQMDEQFF. The CDR3 DNA reads as TGTGCCAGCAGCTTAGGACAGATGGATGAGCAGTTCTTC. The complete variable domain, with remaining parts taken from reference TRBV11-2 and TRBJ2-1, reads EAGVAQSPRYKIIEKRQSVAFWCNPISGHATLYWYQQILGQGPKLLIQFQNNGVVDDSQLPKDRFSAERLKGVDSTLKIQPAKLEDSAVYLCASSLGQMDEQFFGPGTRLTVL.

The J gene is TRBJ1-5, the V gene TRBV29-1; possible D gene TRBD1, 5 bases. CDR1 SQVTM and CDR2 ANQGSEA come from the germline V gene. The CDR3 sequence is 14 residues long. Trimming removed 6 bases from V and 1 base from J, with 13 bases in between. CDR3 amino acids: CSVRDSTSNQPQHF. Here the CDR3 DNA reads TGCAGCGTGAGAGACAGTACGAGCAATCAGCCCCAGCATTTT.

The V and J genes are TRBV30 and TRBJ1-3; D is possibly TRBD1 (5 bases). The V gene's germline CDR1 is GTSNPN and CDR2 SVGIG (reference sequence). The CDR3 contains 14 residues. Trimming removed 4 bases at V and 0 bases at J, with 10 bases between. The CDR3 DNA reads as TGTGCCTGGACTCTGGGGGGCTCTGGAAACACCATATATTTT. This gives the protein CAWTLGGSGNTIYF.

This rearrangement joins TRBV15 to TRBJ2-7; 10 bases are a match to TRBD1. V shed 5 bases and J 4 bases; nucleotides not matched to a gene: 5. CDR3 length equals 14 residues. Germline V gene lookup returns CDR1 LNHNV and CDR2 YYDKDF (reference sequence). The CDR3 sequence: CATSWDRGPYEQYF. The DNA for the CDR3 is TGTGCCACCAGCTGGGACAGGGGCCCTTACGAGCAGTACTTC.

The genes are TRBV7-9 and TRBJ1-5; 9 positions agree with TRBD1. Looked up from germline, CDR1 is SEHNR and CDR2 is FQNEAQ (reference sequence). The CDR3 spans 13 residues. With 8 bases clipped from V and 9 bases from J, the junction kept 8 bases outside the gene matches. CDR3: CASAGTGSRPQHF. CDR3 sequence (DNA): TGTGCCAGCGCCGGGACAGGGTCTCGGCCCCAGCATTTT.

A few counts support this clonotype. The chain joins TRBV29-1 to TRBJ2-1, with no clear D. Germline V gene sequence: CDR1 SQVTM, CDR2 ANQGSEA. V lost 3 bases and J 0 bases, leaving 6 bases between the germline ends. The CDR3 loop spans 13 amino acids. CDR3 bases: TGCAGCGTTGACCGCGGCTCCTACAATGAGCAGTTCTTC. It is translated as CSVDRGSYNEQFF.

The gene calls are TRBV9 and TRBJ2-7; 8 positions match TRBD2. The CDR3 length is 15 residues. Germline V gene sequence: CDR1 SGDLS, CDR2 YYNGEE. V lost 3 bases and J lost 3; bases outside the gene matches: 8. In nucleotides, the CDR3 is TGTGCCAGCAGCGCGGGGGGGCCTAGCGGCTACGAGCAGTACTTC. Protein product: CASSAGGPSGYEQYF.

The chain uses TRBV11-2 and TRBJ2-3, with 9 nucleotides matching TRBD2. CDR1 SGHAT and CDR2 FQNNGV come from the germline V gene. The CDR3 consists of 19 residues. V lost 5 bases to trimming and J lost 5 bases; unmatched junction nucleotides: 20. This CDR3 is CASSPTRAMGGRALDTQYF. The CDR3 nucleotides read TGTGCCAGCAGCCCAACGAGGGCCATGGGCGGGAGGGCCTTAGATACGCAGTATTTT.

The chain employs TRBV3-1 and TRBJ1-2; TRBD1 might be the D (6 bases). The CDR3 length is 12 residues. The germline V and J ends were trimmed by 3 bases and 8 bases, with 10 bases remaining between them. Per germline, CDR1 LGHDT and CDR2 YNNKEL (reference sequence). The CDR3 loop reads CASSQGADGYTF. The CDR3 DNA follows: TGTGCCAGCAGCCAGGGGGCGGACGGCTACACCTTC.

This chain uses TRBV25-1 with TRBJ2-3, with TRBD2 matching over 11 bases. The ends lost 6 bases at V and 5 bases at J; junction bases unmatched: 10. The CDR3 spans 16 residues. CDR1 and CDR2 (germline): MGHDK, SYGVNS. The CDR3 DNA follows: TGTGCCAGCAGCGAGACTAGCGGGGTAGAGGGAGATACGCAGTATTTT. Amino acids: CASSETSGVEGDTQYF.

This chain joins TRBV7-2 and TRBJ2-6; the match to TRBD1 covers 8 bases. The V and J ends lost 5 bases and 0 bases, in that order; junction bases with no gene match: 9. CDR1 is SGHTA and CDR2 is FQGNSA in the germline V gene. This CDR3 has 18 residues. CDR3 coding DNA: TGTGCCAGCAGCGCCCGGACAGGGCCCCCCTCTGGGGCCAACGTCCTGACTTTC. This translates into CASSARTGPPSGANVLTF.

The rearrangement uses TRBV4-1 and TRBJ1-4; 7 nucleotides line up with TRBD1. Per the germline V gene, CDR1 is MGHRA and CDR2 is YSYEKL. With V trimmed by 5 bases and J by 5 bases, 5 bases remained unmatched. The CDR3 is made up of 14 amino acids. Here the CDR3 DNA reads TGCGCCAGCAGCACGGGACAGAGAAATGAAAAACTGTTTTTT. This gives the protein CASSTGQRNEKLFF.

The chain joins TRBV18 to TRBJ1-2; D possibly corresponds to TRBD1 (5 bases). CDR1 is KGHSH and CDR2 is LQKENI in the germline V gene. The length of the CDR3 is 14 residues. V was pared by 1 base and J by 6 bases, with 12 bases between. CDR3 sequence: CASSPLAGRDGYTF. CDR3 nucleotide sequence: TGTGCCAGCTCACCACTAGCAGGGAGAGATGGCTACACCTTC.

The chain employs TRBV20-1 and TRBJ1-1; D ambiguous. Germline assignment: CDR1 DFQATT and CDR2 SNEGSKA (reference sequence). This CDR3 contains 11 residues. This CDR3 reads CRFARHTEAFF. CDR3 DNA sequence: TGCAGGTTCGCTAGGCACACTGAAGCTTTCTTT.

The genes are TRBV27 and TRBJ1-1; D is possibly TRBD1 (6 bases). From germline, CDR1 is MNHEY and CDR2 SMNVEV (reference sequence). Trimming stripped 3 bases from V and 1 base from J, with 12 bases between. CDR3 length: 15 amino acids. The CDR3 DNA reads as TGTGCCAGCAGTTTCTACGGGACAACGAACACTGAAGCTTTCTTT. This gives the protein CASSFYGTTNTEAFF.

The chain has TRBV2 and TRBJ1-5; D gene uncertain. The CDR3 sequence is 12 residues long. The V and J ends lost 7 bases and 2 bases respectively, with 6 bases between them. Germline values: CDR1 SNHLY, CDR2 FYNNEI. CDR3 amino acids: CASNHGNQPQHF. CDR3 nucleotides: TGTGCCAGCAATCACGGCAATCAGCCCCAGCATTTT.

The chain couples TRBV4-2 to TRBJ2-5; D possibly uses TRBD1 or TRBD2 (5 bases each). Germline V gives CDR1 LGHNA, CDR2 YNFKEQ. The V gene lost 1 base and the J gene lost 9 bases, with 9 bases spanning the gap. The CDR3 is 12 amino acids. CDR3 nucleotide sequence: TGTGCCAGCAGCCAAGGGGACGGGGCCCAGTACTTC. It encodes CASSQGDGAQYF.

On this clonotype: Germline is not matched at one junction end, which may reflect a read error. The rearrangement uses TRBV4-2 and TRBJ1-1, with D tentatively TRBD1 (5 bases). Germline V gives CDR1 LGHNA, CDR2 YNFKEQ. The CDR3 has 11 residues. The CDR3 region has the DNA TGTGCCAGCAGCCAAGATGGGTGGGACCACTTT. Protein product: CASSQDGWDHF.

The V gene is TRBV18, the J gene TRBJ1-2; D is unresolved. The CDR3 runs 12 residues. The germline CDR1 and CDR2 sequences are KGHSH and LQKENI. Trimming cost V 1 base and J 8 bases, with 8 bases left between them. The CDR3 DNA follows: TGTGCCAGCTCACCACAGAACGGGGGCTACACCTTC. This encodes CASSPQNGGYTF.

This rearrangement joins TRBV6-5 to TRBJ2-7, with D possibly TRBD2 on 5 matching bases. Germline values: CDR1 MNHEY, CDR2 SVGAGI. The CDR3 is made up of 13 amino acids. The germline V and J ends were trimmed by 0 bases and 7 bases, with 10 bases remaining between them. The CDR3 region has the DNA TGTGCCAGCAGTTACTCGACGGGGAGAGAGCAGTACTTC. Its translation is CASSYSTGREQYF.